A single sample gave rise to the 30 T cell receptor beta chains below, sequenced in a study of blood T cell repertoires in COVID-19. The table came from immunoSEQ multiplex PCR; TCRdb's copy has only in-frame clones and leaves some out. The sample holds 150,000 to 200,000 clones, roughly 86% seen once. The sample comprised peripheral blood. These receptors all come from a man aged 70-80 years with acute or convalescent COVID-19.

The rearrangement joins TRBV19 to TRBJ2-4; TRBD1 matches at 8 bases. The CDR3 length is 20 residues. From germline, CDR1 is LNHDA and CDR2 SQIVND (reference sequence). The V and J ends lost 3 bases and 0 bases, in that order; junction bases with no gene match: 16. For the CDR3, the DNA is TGTGCCAGTAGTATTTCCCCACTCCATCGACAGGGGCTAGCCAAAAACATTCAGTACTTC. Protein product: CASSISPLHRQGLAKNIQYF. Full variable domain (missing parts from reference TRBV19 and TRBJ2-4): DGGITQSPKYLFRKEGQNVTLSCEQNLNHDAMYWYRQDPGQGLRLIYYSQIVNDFQKGDIAEGYSVSREKKESFPLTVTSAQKNPTAFYLCASSISPLHRQGLAKNIQYFGAGTRLSVL.

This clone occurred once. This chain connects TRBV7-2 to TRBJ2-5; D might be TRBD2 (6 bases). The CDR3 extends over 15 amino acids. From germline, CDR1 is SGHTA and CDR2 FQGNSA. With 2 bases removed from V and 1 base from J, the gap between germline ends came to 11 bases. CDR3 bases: TGTGCCAGCAGCTTAACGACGGGAGTCCAAGAGACCCAGTACTTC. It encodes CASSLTTGVQETQYF.

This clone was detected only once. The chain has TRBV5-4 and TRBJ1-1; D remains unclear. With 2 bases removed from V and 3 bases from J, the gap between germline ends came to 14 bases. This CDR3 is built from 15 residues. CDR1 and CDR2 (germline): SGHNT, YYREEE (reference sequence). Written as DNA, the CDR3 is TGTGCCAGCAGCTTTAAAGAGGGAGGAGACACTGAAGCTTTCTTT. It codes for CASSFKEGGDTEAFF.

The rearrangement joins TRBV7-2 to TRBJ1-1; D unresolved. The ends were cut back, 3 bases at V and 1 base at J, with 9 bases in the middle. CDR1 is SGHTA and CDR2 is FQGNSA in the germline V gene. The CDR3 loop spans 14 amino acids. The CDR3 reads CASSFEEPNTEAFF. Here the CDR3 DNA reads TGTGCCAGCAGCTTTGAAGAGCCGAACACTGAAGCTTTCTTT.

CDR3 amino acids: CASTNRGLNTEAFF. CDR3 DNA sequence: TGCGCCAGCACCAACAGGGGATTGAACACTGAAGCTTTCTTT. The chain links TRBV10-2 to TRBJ1-1; 7 positions agree with TRBD1. Trimming removed 7 bases from V and 0 bases from J; junction bases left unmatched: 5. Per the germline V gene, CDR1 is WSHSY and CDR2 is SAAADI. The CDR3 has 14 amino acids.

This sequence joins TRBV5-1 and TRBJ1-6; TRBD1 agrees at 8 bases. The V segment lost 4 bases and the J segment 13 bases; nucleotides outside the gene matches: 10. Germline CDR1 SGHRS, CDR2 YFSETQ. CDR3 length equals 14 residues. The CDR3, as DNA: TGCGCCAGCAGCCCCGGGACAGGCAACGACCCCCTCCACTTT. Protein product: CASSPGTGNDPLHF.

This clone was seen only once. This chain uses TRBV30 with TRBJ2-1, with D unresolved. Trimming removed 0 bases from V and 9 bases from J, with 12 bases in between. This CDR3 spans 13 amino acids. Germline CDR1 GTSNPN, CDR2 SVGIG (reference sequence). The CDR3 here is CAWSVYLRGEQFF. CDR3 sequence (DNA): TGTGCCTGGAGTGTGTACCTGAGAGGTGAGCAGTTCTTC. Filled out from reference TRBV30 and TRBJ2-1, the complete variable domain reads SQTIHQWPATLVQPVGSPLSLECTVEGTSNPNLYWYRQAAGRGLQLLFYSVGIGQISSEVPQNLSASRPQDRQFILSSKKLLLSDSGFYLCAWSVYLRGEQFFGPGTRLTVL.

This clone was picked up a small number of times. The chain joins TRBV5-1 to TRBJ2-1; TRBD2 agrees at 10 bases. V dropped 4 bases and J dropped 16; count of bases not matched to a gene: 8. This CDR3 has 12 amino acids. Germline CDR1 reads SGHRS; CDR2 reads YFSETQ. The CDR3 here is CASSPEAGGRFF. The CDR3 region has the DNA TGCGCCAGCAGCCCAGAAGCGGGGGGGCGCTTCTTC. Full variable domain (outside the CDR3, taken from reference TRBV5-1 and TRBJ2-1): KAGVTQTPRYLIKTRGQQVTLSCSPISGHRSVSWYQQTPGQGLQFLFEYFSETQRNKGNFPGRFSGRQFSNSRSEMNVSTLELGDSALYLCASSPEAGGRFFGPGTRLTVL.

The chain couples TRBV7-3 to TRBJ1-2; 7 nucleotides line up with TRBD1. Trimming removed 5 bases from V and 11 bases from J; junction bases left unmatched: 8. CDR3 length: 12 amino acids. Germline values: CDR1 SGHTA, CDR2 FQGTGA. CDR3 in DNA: TGTGCCAGCAGCCCAAGACAGGGTCGATACACCTTC. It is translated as CASSPRQGRYTF.

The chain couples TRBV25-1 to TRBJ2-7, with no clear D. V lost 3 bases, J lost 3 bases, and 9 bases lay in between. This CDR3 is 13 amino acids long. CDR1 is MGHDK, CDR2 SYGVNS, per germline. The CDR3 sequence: CASSDEEGYEQYF. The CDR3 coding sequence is TGTGCCAGCAGTGACGAGGAAGGCTACGAGCAGTACTTC.

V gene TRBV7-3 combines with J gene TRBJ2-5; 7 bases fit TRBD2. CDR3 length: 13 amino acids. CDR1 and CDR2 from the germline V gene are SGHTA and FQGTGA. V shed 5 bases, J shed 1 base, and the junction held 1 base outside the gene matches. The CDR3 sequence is CASSTGGQETQYF. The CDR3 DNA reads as TGTGCCAGCAGCACGGGGGGCCAAGAGACCCAGTACTTC.

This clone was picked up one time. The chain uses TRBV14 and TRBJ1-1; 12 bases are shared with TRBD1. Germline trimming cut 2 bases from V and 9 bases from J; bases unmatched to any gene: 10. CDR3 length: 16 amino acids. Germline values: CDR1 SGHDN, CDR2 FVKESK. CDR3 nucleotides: TGTGCCAGCAGCCAACTACAAACCGGGACAGGGGGCCAAGCTTTCTTT. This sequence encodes CASSQLQTGTGGQAFF.

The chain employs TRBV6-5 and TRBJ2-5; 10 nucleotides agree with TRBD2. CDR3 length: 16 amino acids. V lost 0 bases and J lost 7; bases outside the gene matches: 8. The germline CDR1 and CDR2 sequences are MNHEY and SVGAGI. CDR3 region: CASSYSPSGSMGTQYF. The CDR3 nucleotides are TGTGCCAGCAGTTACTCCCCTAGCGGGAGTATGGGGACCCAGTACTTC.

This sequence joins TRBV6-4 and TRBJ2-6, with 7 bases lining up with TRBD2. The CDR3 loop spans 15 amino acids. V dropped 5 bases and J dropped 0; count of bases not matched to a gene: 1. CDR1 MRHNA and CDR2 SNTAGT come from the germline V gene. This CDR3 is CASSSGVSGANVLTF. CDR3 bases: TGTGCCAGCAGTAGCGGGGTCTCTGGGGCCAACGTCCTGACTTTC.

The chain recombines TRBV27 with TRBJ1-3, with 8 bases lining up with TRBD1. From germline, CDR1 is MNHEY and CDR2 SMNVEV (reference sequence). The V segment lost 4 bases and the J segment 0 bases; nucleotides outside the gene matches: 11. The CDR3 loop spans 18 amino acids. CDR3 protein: CASSYFGDRKSSGNTIYF. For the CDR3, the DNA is TGTGCCAGCAGTTATTTTGGGGACAGGAAGAGCTCTGGAAACACCATATATTTT.

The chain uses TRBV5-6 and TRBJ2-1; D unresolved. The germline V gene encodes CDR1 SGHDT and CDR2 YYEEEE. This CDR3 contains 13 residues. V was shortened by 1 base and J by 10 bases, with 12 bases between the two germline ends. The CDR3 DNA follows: TGTGCCAGCAGCTTGCTCCTCAGAAACGAGCAGTTCTTC. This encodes CASSLLLRNEQFF. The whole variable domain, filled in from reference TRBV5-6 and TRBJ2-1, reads DAGVTQSPTHLIKTRGQQVTLRCSPKSGHDTVSWYQQALGQGPQFIFQYYEEEERQRGNFPDRFSGHQFPNYSSELNVNALLLGDSALYLCASSLLLRNEQFFGPGTRLTVL.

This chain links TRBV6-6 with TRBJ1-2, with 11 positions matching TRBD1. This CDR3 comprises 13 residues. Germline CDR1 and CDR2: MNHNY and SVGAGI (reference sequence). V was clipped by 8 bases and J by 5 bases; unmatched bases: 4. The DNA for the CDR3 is TGTGCCAGCGGGGACAGGGGGTGGTATGGCTACACCTTC. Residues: CASGDRGWYGYTF.

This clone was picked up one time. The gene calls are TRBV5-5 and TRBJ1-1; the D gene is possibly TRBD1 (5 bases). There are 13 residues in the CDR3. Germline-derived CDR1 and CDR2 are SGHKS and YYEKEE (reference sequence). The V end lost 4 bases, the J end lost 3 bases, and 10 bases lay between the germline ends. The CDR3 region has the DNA TGTGCCAGCAGCCCGGCGGGGGACACTGAAGCTTTCTTT. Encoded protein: CASSPAGDTEAFF.

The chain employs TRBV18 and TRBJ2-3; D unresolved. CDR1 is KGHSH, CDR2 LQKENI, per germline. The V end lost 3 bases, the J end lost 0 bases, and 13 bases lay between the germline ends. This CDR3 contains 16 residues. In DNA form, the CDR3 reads TGTGCCAGCTCACCTTCCTCGCCTAGAAGCACAGATACGCAGTATTTT. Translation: CASSPSSPRSTDTQYF.

The DNA for the CDR3 is TGTGCTAGTGGTATCTCCGGGACTAGTAACGAGCAGTACTTC. It encodes CASGISGTSNEQYF. V is TRBV12-5 and J is TRBJ2-7; 8 positions match TRBD2. V was clipped by 5 bases and J by 5 bases; unmatched bases: 8. The CDR3 sequence is 14 residues long. Germline V lookup: CDR1 LGHNT, CDR2 FRNRAP.

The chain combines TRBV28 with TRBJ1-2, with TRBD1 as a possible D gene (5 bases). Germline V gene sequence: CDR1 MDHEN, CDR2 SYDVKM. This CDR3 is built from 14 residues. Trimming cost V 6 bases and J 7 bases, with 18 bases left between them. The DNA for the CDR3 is TGTGCCAGCAGCGAAGCCACGGGGAGGGGTGGCTACACCTTC. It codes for CASSEATGRGGYTF.

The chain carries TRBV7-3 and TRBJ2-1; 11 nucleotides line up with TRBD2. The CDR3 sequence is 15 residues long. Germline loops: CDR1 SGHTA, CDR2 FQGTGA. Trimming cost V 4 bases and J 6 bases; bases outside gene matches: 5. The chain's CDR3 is CASSSSGGTANEQFF. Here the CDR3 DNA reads TGTGCCAGCAGCTCTAGCGGGGGGACCGCCAATGAGCAGTTCTTC.

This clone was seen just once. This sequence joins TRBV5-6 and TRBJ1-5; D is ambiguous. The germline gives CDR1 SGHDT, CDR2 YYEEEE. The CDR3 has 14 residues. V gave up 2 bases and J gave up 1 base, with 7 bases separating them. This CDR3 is CASSFWESNQPQHF. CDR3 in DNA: TGTGCCAGCAGCTTCTGGGAGAGCAATCAGCCCCAGCATTTT.

The CDR3 spells CASSKQQGNQPQHF. CDR3 bases: TGTGCCAGTAGTAAACAACAGGGGAATCAGCCCCAGCATTTT. This chain joins TRBV19 and TRBJ1-5; 7 bases agree with TRBD1. V was clipped by 4 bases and J by 4 bases; unmatched bases: 4. The CDR3 contains 14 residues. Germline values: CDR1 LNHDA, CDR2 SQIVND (reference sequence).

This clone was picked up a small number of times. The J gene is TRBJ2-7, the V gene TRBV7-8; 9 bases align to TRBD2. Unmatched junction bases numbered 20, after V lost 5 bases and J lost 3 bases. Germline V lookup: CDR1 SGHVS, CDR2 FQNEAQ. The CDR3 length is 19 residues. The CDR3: CASSLRGIRLREGLYEQYF. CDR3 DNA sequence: TGTGCCAGCAGCCTGCGGGGCATCCGATTGCGGGAGGGCCTCTACGAGCAGTACTTC.

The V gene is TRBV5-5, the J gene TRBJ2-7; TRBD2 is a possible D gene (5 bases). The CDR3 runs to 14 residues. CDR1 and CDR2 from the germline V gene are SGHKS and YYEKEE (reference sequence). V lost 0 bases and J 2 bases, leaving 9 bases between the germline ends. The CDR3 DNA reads TGTGCCAGCAGCTTGGACGGGATGACCTACGAGCAGTACTTC. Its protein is CASSLDGMTYEQYF.

CDR3 loop: CASSPRLALGTTGRETQYF. CDR3 nucleotides: TGTGCCAGCTCACCGAGACTTGCTCTTGGGACGACAGGGCGAGAGACCCAGTACTTC. This chain links TRBV18 with TRBJ2-5; TRBD1 aligns across 7 bases. The CDR3 is 19 residues long. Unmatched junction bases numbered 20, after V lost 3 bases and J lost 4 bases. The V gene's germline CDR1 is KGHSH and CDR2 LQKENI. The full variable domain, with the rest looked up from reference TRBV18 and TRBJ2-5, is NAGVMQNPRHLVRRRGQEARLRCSPMKGHSHVYWYRQLPEEGLKFMVYLQKENIIDESGMPKERFSAEFPKEGPSILRIQQVVRGDSAAYFCASSPRLALGTTGRETQYFGPGTRLLVL.

CDR3 protein: CASCSSGANVLTF. The CDR3 DNA follows: TGTGCCAGCTGCAGTTCTGGGGCCAACGTCCTGACTTTC. V gene TRBV12-3 or TRBV12-4 combines with J gene TRBJ2-6; D gene uncertain. Trimming took off 8 bases at V and 1 base at J, with 6 bases between the two ends. CDR3 length: 13 amino acids.

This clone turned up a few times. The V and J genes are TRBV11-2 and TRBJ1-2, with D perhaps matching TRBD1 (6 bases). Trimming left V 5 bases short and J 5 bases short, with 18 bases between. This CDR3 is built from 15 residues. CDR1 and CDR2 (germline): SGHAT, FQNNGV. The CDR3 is CASSPSRGGGYGYTF. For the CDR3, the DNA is TGTGCCAGCAGCCCAAGTAGGGGGGGTGGGTATGGCTACACCTTC.

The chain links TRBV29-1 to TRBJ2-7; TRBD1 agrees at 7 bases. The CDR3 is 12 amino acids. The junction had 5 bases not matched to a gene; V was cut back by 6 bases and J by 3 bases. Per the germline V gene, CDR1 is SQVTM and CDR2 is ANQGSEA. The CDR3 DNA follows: TGCAGCGTGGGGACAGATTTCTACGAGCAGTACTTC. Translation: CSVGTDFYEQYF.